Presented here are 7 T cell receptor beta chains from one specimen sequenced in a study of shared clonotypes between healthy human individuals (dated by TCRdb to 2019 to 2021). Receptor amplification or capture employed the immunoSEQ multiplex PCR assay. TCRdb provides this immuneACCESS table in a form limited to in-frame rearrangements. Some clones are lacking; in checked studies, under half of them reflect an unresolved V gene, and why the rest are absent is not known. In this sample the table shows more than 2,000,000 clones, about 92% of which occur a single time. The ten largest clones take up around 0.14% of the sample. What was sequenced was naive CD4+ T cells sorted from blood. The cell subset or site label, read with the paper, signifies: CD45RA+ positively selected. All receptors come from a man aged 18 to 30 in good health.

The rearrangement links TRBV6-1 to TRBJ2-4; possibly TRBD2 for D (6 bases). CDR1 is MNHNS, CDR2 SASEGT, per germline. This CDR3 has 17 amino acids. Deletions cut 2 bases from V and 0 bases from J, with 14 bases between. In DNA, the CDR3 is TGTGCCAGCAGTGAAAGGGGAACGGGACTAGCCAAAAACATTCAGTACTTC. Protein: CASSERGTGLAKNIQYF.

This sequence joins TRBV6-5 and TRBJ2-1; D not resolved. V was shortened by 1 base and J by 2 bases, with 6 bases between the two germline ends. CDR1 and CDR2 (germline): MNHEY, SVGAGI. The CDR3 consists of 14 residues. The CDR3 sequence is CASSYFSTYNEQFF. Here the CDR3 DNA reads TGTGCCAGCAGTTACTTCAGCACCTACAATGAGCAGTTCTTC.

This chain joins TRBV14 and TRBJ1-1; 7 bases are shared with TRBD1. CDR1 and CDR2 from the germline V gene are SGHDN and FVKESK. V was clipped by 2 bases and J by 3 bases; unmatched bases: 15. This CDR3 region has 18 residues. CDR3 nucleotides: TGTGCCAGCAGCCAAAGGGGATGGGGGGACAGCAGACACACTGAAGCTTTCTTT. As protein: CASSQRGWGDSRHTEAFF.

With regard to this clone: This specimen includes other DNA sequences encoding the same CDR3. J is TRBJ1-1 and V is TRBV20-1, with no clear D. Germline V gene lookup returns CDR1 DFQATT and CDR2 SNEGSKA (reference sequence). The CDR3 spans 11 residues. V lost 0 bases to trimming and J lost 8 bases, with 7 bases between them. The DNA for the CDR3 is TGCAGTGCTAGAGAGGGCATCGAAGCTTTCTTT. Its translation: CSAREGIEAFF.

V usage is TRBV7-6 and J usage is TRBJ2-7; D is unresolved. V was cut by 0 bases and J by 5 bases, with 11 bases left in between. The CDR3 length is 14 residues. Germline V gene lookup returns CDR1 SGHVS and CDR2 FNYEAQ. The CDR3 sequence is CASSLAPQVHEQYF. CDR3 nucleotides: TGTGCCAGCAGCTTAGCGCCTCAGGTCCACGAGCAGTACTTC.

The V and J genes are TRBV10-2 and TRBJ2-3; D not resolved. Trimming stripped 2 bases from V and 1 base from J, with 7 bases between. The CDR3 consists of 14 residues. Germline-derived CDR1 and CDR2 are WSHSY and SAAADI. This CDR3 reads CASSEVGGTDTQYF. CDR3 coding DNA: TGCGCCAGCAGTGAGGTTGGGGGCACAGATACGCAGTATTTT.

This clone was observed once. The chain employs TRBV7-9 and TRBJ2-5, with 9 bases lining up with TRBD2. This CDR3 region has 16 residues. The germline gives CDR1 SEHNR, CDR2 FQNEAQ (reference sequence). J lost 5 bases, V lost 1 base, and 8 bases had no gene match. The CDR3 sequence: CASSLGNSGGAETQYF. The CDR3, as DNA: TGTGCCAGCAGCTTAGGGAATAGCGGGGGAGCGGAGACCCAGTACTTC.